This T cell receptor beta chain was observed in a study of T cells in Graves' hyperthyroidism and ophthalmopathy. Study overall: Peripheral blood was collected at initial diagnosis, before any treatment.

This clonotype came up a few times. The CDR3 regions of TCR beta were amplified from RNA transcripts. The HTBI primer set was used in a first-round RT-PCR of the TCR CDR3. TCRdb analysed the multiplex PCR reads with MiXCR anew, one entry per CDR3 protein. The table lists 700,000 or so distinct CDR3 sequences, around 15% of them singletons. This CDR3 contains 17 residues. The V gene's germline CDR1 is SGDLS and CDR2 YYNGEE. J gave up 6 bases and V 0 bases, and 7 bases lay outside the gene matches. V usage is TRBV9 and J usage is TRBJ2-2, with TRBD2 matching 11 bases. This receptor was identified in a man aged 18 to 30 with Graves' hyperthyroidism. What was sequenced was blood. The DNA for the CDR3 is TGTGCCAGCAGCGTAGTAGCACTAGCGGGAGTTTCCGGGGAGCTGTTTTTT. Translated, it gives CASSVVALAGVSGELFF.